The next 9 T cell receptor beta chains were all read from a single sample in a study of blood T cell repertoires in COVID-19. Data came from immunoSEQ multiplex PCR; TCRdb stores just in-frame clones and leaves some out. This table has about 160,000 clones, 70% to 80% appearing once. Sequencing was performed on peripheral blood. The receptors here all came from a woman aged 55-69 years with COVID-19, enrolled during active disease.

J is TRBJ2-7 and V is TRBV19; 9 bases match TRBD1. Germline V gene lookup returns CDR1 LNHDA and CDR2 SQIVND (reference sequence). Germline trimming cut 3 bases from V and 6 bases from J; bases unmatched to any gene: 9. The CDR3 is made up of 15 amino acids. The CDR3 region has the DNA TGTGCCAGTAGTATTCCGGGACAGGGTATGATCGAGCAGTACTTC. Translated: CASSIPGQGMIEQYF.

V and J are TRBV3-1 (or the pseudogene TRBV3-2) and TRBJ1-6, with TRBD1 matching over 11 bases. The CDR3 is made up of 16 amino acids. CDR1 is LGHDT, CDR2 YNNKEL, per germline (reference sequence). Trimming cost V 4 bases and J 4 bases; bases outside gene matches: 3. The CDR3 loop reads CASSPGTGGYNSPLHF. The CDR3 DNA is TGTGCCAGCAGCCCGGGGACAGGGGGGTATAATTCACCCCTCCACTTT.

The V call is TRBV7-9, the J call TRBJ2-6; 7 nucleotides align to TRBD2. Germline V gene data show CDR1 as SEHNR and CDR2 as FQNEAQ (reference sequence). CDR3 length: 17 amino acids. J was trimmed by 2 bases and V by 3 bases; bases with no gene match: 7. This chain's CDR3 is CASSFPVGGAGANVLTF. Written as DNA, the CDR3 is TGTGCCAGCAGCTTCCCCGTGGGGGGGGCTGGGGCCAACGTCCTGACTTTC. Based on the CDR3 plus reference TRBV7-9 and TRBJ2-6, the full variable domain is DTGVSQNPRHKITKRGQNVTFRCDPISEHNRLYWYRQTLGQGPEFLTYFQNEAQLEKSRLLSDRFSAERPKGSFSTLEIQRTEQGDSAMYLCASSFPVGGAGANVLTFGAGSRLTVL.

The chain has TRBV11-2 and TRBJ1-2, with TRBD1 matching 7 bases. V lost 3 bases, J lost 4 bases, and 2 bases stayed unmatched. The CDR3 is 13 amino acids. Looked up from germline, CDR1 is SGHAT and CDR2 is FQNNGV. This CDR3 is CASSFGTAYGYTF. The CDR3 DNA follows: TGTGCCAGCAGCTTCGGGACAGCCTATGGCTACACCTTC.

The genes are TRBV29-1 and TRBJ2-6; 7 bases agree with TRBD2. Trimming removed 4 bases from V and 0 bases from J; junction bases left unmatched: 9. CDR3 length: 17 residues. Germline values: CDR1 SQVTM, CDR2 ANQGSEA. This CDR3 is CSVGEGRRLSGANVLTF. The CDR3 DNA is TGCAGCGTTGGGGAGGGCCGCCGCCTCTCTGGGGCCAACGTCCTGACTTTC.

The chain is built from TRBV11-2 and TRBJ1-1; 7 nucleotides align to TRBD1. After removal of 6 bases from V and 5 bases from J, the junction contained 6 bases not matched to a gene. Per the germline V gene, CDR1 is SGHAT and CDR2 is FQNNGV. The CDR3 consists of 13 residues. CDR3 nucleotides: TGTGCCAGCAGAGAACGGACAGGTACTGAAGCTTTCTTT. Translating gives CASRERTGTEAFF.

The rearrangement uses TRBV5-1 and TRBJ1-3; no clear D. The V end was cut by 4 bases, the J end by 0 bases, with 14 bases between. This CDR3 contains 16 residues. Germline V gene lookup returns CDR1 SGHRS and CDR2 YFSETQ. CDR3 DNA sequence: TGCGCCAGCAGCACCAACAGCCTCCGCTCTGGAAACACCATATATTTT. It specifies CASSTNSLRSGNTIYF.

The CDR3 DNA follows: TGTGCCAGCTCACCAGACATGGACAGTACGCAGTATTTT. Amino acids: CASSPDMDSTQYF. The chain is built from TRBV18 and TRBJ2-3, with a tentative D call TRBD1 (6 bases). This CDR3 contains 13 residues. V lost 2 bases and J lost 8, with 11 bases in between. Germline values: CDR1 KGHSH, CDR2 LQKENI.

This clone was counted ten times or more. The CDR3 region is CASSLGQGRNIQYF. DNA for the CDR3: TGCGCCAGCAGCCTAGGACAGGGGAGGAACATTCAGTACTTC. The rearrangement links TRBV5-1 to TRBJ2-4; 9 positions match TRBD1. Germline trimming cut 4 bases from V and 7 bases from J; bases unmatched to any gene: 6. Germline V gene sequence: CDR1 SGHRS, CDR2 YFSETQ. The CDR3 contains 14 residues. The full variable domain, its missing parts supplied by reference TRBV5-1 and TRBJ2-4, is KAGVTQTPRYLIKTRGQQVTLSCSPISGHRSVSWYQQTPGQGLQFLFEYFSETQRNKGNFPGRFSGRQFSNSRSEMNVSTLELGDSALYLCASSLGQGRNIQYFGAGTRLSVL.